These T cell receptor beta chains were read from a single sample in a study of glioma-infiltrating T cells. TCRdb analysed the multiplex PCR reads with MiXCR anew, one entry per CDR3 protein. The sample includes about 380,000 distinct CDR3 sequences, roughly two fifths seen only once; the top ten take 12%. The sample consisted of glioma tissue, nonneoplastic brain tissue, or PBMCs (not recorded which). The receptors stem from a human donor with low-grade glioma or glioblastoma, undergoing nonglioma brain surgery, or in good health (not recorded which). Each CDR3 is given with its conserved first and last residue. D genes are given only for firm matches. Size is omitted from some rows. Given values are once, few, many or a class for expanded clones.

v_gene	j_gene	d_gene	len	abundance	CDR3aa	CDR3nt
TRBV2	TRBJ2-7	TRBD2	14	-	CASSFGTSAYGQYF	TGTGCCAGCAGTTTCGGGACTAGCGCTTACGGGCAGTACTTC
TRBV20-1	TRBJ1-1	-	13	many	CSARGTYYTEAFF	TGCAGTGCTAGAGGGACCTACTACACTGAAGCTTTCTTT
TRBV20-1	TRBJ2-7	-	15	-	CSARTGATFAYEQYF	TGCAGTGCTAGAACCGGGGCCACCTTCGCCTACGAGCAGTACTTC
TRBV12-3/TRBV12-4	TRBJ2-3	-	15	-	CASRLNSGGTDTQYF	TGTGCCAGCCGATTGAATAGCGGTGGCACAGATACGCAGTATTTT
TRBV13	TRBJ1-1	-	13	-	CASSPGTEMEAFF	TGTGCCAGCAGCCCGGGGACGGAAATGGAAGCTTTCTTT
TRBV2	TRBJ2-3	TRBD2	15	once	CASSLGLAGGDRQYF	TGTGCCAGCAGCCTTGGACTAGCGGGAGGAGATAGGCAGTATTTT
TRBV6-1	TRBJ2-7	-	15	many	CASRTTAGSTYEQYF	TGTGCCAGCAGGACTACTGCGGGATCAACCTACGAGCAGTACTTC
TRBV27	TRBJ2-7	-	14	many	CASSTSGRTYEQYF	TGTGCCAGCAGCACATCCGGGCGAACCTACGAGCAGTACTTC
TRBV20-1	TRBJ2-7	-	15	few	CSARNLIRGGAEQYF	TGCAGTGCTAGAAATCTCATTAGGGGGGGCGCCGAGCAGTACTTC
TRBV12-3/TRBV12-4	TRBJ1-3	TRBD1	13	few	CASSSDRSYTIYF	TGTGCCAGCAGTTCGGACAGGTCATACACCATATATTTT
TRBV10-3	TRBJ2-1	TRBD2	16	-	CAISGGLAGGINEQFF	TGTGCCATCAGTGGGGGACTAGCGGGAGGGATCAATGAGCAGTTCTTC
TRBV7-9	TRBJ2-3	TRBD2	17	-	CASSPGLADPGADTQYF	TGTGCCAGCAGCCCGGGACTAGCGGACCCGGGGGCAGATACGCAGTATTTT
TRBV6-2/TRBV6-3	TRBJ1-2	-	13	many	CASSYRSGRGYTF	TGTGCCAGCAGTTACCGGTCAGGGCGCGGCTACACCTTC
TRBV6-9	TRBJ1-5	-	16	few	CASSYPPGVSNQPQHF	TGTGCCAGCAGTTACCCCCCCGGGGTCAGTAATCAGCCCCAGCATTTT
TRBV6-2/TRBV6-3	TRBJ2-7	-	14	-	CASSLTSPSYEQYF	TGTGCCAGCAGTTTGACTAGTCCATCCTACGAGCAGTACTTC
TRBV27	TRBJ1-4	-	16	-	CASSPGRFATNEKLFF	TGTGCCAGCAGCCCCGGCCGGTTTGCAACTAATGAAAAACTGTTTTTT
TRBV12-3/TRBV12-4	TRBJ2-1	-	17	-	CASSTRTSQSSYNEQFF	TGTGCCAGCAGTACCCGAACCAGCCAAAGCTCCTACAATGAGCAGTTCTTC
TRBV4-3	TRBJ1-1	-	12	many	CASSHDGHDAFF	TGCGCCAGCAGCCATGACGGACATGATGCTTTCTTT
TRBV27	TRBJ1-2	TRBD1	11	many	CASAGGYGYTF	TGTGCCAGCGCAGGGGGCTATGGCTACACCTTC
TRBV27	TRBJ2-3	-	15	few	CASSLRTVARDTQYF	TGTGCCAGCAGTCTCCGGACAGTCGCTAGAGATACGCAGTATTTT
TRBV7-2	TRBJ2-7	TRBD1	14	-	CASSLPRDSHEQYF	TGTGCCAGCAGCTTACCCCGGGACAGCCACGAGCAGTACTTC
TRBV10-3	TRBJ2-7	TRBD1	14	once	CAISEFQGAGEQYF	TGTGCCATCAGTGAGTTTCAGGGGGCAGGGGAGCAGTACTTC
TRBV24-1	TRBJ2-3	TRBD2	14	-	CATSWGTSGPTQYF	TGTGCCACCAGTTGGGGGACTAGCGGGCCTACGCAGTATTTT
TRBV6-5	TRBJ2-5	-	11	-	CASSTADTQYF	TGTGCCAGCAGTACTGCCGATACCCAGTACTTC
TRBV6-1	TRBJ1-5	TRBD1	14	-	CASTDRGSNQPQHF	TGTGCCAGTACCGACAGGGGAAGCAATCAGCCCCAGCATTTT